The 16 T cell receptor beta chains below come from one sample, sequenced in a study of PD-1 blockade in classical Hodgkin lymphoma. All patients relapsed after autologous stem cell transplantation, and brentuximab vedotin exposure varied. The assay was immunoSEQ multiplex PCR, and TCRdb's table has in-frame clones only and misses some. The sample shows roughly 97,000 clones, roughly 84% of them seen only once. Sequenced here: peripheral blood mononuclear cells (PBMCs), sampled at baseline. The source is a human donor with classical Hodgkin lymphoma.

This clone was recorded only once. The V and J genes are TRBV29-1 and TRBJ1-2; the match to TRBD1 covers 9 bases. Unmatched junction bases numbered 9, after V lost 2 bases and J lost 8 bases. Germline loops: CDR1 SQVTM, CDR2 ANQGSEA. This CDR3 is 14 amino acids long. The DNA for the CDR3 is TGCAGCGTTGAATTGGGACAGGGACTGAAAGGCTACACCTTC. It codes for CSVELGQGLKGYTF. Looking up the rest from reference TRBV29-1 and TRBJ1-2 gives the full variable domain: SAVISQKPSRDICQRGTSLTIQCQVDSQVTMMFWYRQQPGQSLTLIATANQGSEATYESGFVIDKFPISRPNLTFSTLTVSNMSPEDSSIYLCSVELGQGLKGYTFGSGTRLTVV.

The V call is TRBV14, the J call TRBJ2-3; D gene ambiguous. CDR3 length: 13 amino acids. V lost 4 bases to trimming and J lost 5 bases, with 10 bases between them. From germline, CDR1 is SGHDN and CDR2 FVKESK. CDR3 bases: TGTGCCAGCAGCCCCCTCCGAGGAGATACGCAGTATTTT. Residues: CASSPLRGDTQYF. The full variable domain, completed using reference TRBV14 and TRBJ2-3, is EAGVTQFPSHSVIEKGQTVTLRCDPISGHDNLYWYRRVMGKEIKFLLHFVKESKQDESGMPNNRFLAERTGGTYSTLKVQPAELEDSGVYFCASSPLRGDTQYFGPGTRLTVL.

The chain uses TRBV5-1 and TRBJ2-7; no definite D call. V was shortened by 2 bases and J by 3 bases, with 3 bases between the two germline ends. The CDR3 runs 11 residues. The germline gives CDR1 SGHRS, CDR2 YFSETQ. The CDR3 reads CASSLNYEQYF. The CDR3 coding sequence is TGCGCCAGCAGCTTAAACTACGAGCAGTACTTC. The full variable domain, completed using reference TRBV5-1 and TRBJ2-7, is KAGVTQTPRYLIKTRGQQVTLSCSPISGHRSVSWYQQTPGQGLQFLFEYFSETQRNKGNFPGRFSGRQFSNSRSEMNVSTLELGDSALYLCASSLNYEQYFGPGTRLTVT.

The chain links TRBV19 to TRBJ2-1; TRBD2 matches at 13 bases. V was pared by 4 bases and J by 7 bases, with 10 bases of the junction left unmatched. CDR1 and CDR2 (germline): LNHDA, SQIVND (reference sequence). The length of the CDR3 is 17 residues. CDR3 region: CASSTATSGRAVNEQFF. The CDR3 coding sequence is TGTGCCAGTAGTACGGCTACTAGCGGGAGGGCCGTTAATGAGCAGTTCTTC.

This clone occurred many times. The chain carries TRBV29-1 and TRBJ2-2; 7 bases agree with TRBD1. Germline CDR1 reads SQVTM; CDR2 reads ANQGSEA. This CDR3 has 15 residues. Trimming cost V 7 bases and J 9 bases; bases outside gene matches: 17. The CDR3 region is CSAEQYRGLHRELFF. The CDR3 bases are TGCAGCGCGGAACAATACAGGGGCCTCCACCGGGAGCTGTTTTTT.

CDR3 amino acids: CASSPSGLSDTQYF. CDR3 in DNA: TGTGCCAGCAGTCCATCGGGCCTTTCGGATACGCAGTATTTT. The chain recombines TRBV28 with TRBJ2-3; D not resolved. The CDR3 sequence is 14 residues long. The V and J ends lost 5 bases and 6 bases respectively, with 15 bases between them. Looked up from germline, CDR1 is MDHEN and CDR2 is SYDVKM. The full variable domain, its missing parts supplied by reference TRBV28 and TRBJ2-3, is DVKVTQSSRYLVKRTGEKVFLECVQDMDHENMFWYRQDPGLGLRLIYFSYDVKMKEKGDIPEGYSVSREKKERFSLILESASTNQTSMYLCASSPSGLSDTQYFGPGTRLTVL.

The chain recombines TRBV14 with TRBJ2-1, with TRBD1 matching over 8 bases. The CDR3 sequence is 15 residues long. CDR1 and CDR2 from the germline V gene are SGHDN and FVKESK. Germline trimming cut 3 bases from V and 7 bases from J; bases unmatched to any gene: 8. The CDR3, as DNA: TGTGCCAGCAGCCAGTGGACAGGGTTTGATAATGAGCAGTTCTTC. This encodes CASSQWTGFDNEQFF.

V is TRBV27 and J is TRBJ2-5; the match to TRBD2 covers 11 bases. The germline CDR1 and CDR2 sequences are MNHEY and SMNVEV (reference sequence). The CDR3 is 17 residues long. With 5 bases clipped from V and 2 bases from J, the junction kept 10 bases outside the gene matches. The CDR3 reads CASSLGPGLADQETQYF. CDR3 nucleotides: TGTGCCAGCAGTCTGGGACCGGGACTAGCGGATCAAGAGACCCAGTACTTC.

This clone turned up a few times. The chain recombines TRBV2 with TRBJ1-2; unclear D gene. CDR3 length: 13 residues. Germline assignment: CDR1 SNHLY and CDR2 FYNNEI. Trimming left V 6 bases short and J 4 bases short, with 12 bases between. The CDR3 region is CASSDTSGYGYTF. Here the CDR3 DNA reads TGTGCCAGCAGCGACACATCCGGCTATGGCTACACCTTC.

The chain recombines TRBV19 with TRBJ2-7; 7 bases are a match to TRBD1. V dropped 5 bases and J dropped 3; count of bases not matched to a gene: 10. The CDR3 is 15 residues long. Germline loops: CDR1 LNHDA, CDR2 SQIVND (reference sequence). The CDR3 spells CASSPGTELHYEQYF. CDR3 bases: TGTGCCAGTAGTCCCGGGACAGAACTTCACTACGAGCAGTACTTC.

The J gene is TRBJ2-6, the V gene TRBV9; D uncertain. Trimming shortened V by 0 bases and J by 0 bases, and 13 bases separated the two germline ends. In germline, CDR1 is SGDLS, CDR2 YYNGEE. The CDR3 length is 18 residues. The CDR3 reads CASSVAPVVVSGANVLTF. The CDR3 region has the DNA TGTGCCAGCAGCGTAGCCCCCGTGGTGGTCTCTGGGGCCAACGTCCTGACTTTC.

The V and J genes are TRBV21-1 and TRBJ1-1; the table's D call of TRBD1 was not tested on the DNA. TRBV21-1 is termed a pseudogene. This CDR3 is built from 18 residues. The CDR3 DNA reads TGTGCCAGCAGCAAAAGAGGGGAGGGGGACAGGGTTGACACTGAAGCTTTCTTT. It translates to CASSKRGEGDRVDTEAFF.

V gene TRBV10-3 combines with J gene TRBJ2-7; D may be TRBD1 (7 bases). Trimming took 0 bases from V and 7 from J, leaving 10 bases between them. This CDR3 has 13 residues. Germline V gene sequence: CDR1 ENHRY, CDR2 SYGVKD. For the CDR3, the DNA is TGTGCCATCAGTGAGTCTCAGGGGGGTGAGCAGTACTTC. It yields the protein CAISESQGGEQYF.

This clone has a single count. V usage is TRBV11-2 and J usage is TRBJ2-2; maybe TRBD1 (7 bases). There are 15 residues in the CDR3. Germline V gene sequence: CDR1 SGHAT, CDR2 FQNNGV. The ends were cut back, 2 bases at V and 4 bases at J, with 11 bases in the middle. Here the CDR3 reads CASSLQGGSTGELFF. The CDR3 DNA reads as TGTGCCAGCAGCTTACAGGGGGGAAGCACCGGGGAGCTGTTTTTT.

CDR3 DNA sequence: TGTGCCAGCAGTTTTGGGGTGTCCACCGGGGAGCTGTTTTTT. This codes for CASSFGVSTGELFF. This sequence joins TRBV27 and TRBJ2-2; D remains ambiguous. This CDR3 comprises 14 residues. Germline V lookup: CDR1 MNHEY, CDR2 SMNVEV (reference sequence). V dropped 3 bases and J dropped 4 bases, with 9 bases sitting between them.

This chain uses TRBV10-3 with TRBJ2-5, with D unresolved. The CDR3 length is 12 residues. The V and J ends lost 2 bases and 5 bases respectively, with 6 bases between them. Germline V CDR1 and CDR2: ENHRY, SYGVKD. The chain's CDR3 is CAISENRETQYF. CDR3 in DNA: TGTGCCATCAGTGAGAATAGGGAGACCCAGTACTTC.